A single sample gave rise to the 20 T cell receptor beta chains below, sequenced in a study of T-cell memory formation after mild COVID-19. TCRdb re-called the 5' RACE reads through MiXCR, storing one row per CDR3 protein. In the table there are around 180,000 distinct CDR3 sequences, about 18% of which are singletons. The sample comprised PBMCs or a T cell subset sorted from them (not recorded which). The receptor source for this set is a man aged 18 to 30 who had mild COVID-19 (a few samples of this study predate the infection). Cell type and time point are not known.

This clonotype was seen repeatedly, ten times or more. The rearrangement uses TRBV7-2 and TRBJ1-1; D is perhaps TRBD1 (5 bases). In germline, CDR1 is SGHTA, CDR2 FQGNSA. Deletions cut 1 base from V and 14 bases from J, with 20 bases between. This CDR3 comprises 14 residues. For the CDR3, the DNA is TGTGCCAGCAGCTTAGAGGATACGGGGGGAAGAAGGTTCTTT. Translated: CASSLEDTGGRRFF.

CDR3 DNA sequence: TGCGCCAGCAATGGAGCGGGATTGAACACCGGGGAGCTGTTTTTT. Its translation: CASNGAGLNTGELFF. The chain carries TRBV5-1 and TRBJ2-2, with 7 bases identical to TRBD2. CDR1 is SGHRS, CDR2 YFSETQ, per germline. Trimming removed 6 bases from V and 1 base from J; junction bases left unmatched: 6. CDR3 length: 15 residues.

This clonotype was seen ten or more times. V is TRBV5-1 and J is TRBJ1-5; D uncertain. V lost 1 base and J lost 1, with 6 bases in between. This CDR3 region has 14 residues. Germline CDR1 reads SGHRS; CDR2 reads YFSETQ. CDR3 protein: CASSLMGSNQPQHF. In nucleotides, the CDR3 is TGCGCCAGCAGCTTGATGGGGAGCAATCAGCCCCAGCATTTT. Looking up the rest from reference TRBV5-1 and TRBJ1-5 gives the full variable domain: KAGVTQTPRYLIKTRGQQVTLSCSPISGHRSVSWYQQTPGQGLQFLFEYFSETQRNKGNFPGRFSGRQFSNSRSEMNVSTLELGDSALYLCASSLMGSNQPQHFGDGTRLSIL.

This clonotype was seen a handful of times. V and J are TRBV12-3 or TRBV12-4 and TRBJ2-7; maybe TRBD1 (5 bases). The CDR3 loop spans 13 amino acids. Trimming shortened V by 8 bases and J by 0 bases, and 11 bases separated the two germline ends. CDR3 nucleotides: TGTGCCAGCGGAAACAGGCCCTCCTACGAGCAGTACTTC. Protein: CASGNRPSYEQYF.

CDR3 protein: CASRPDRGFGYTF. The CDR3 DNA is TGTGCCAGCAGACCGGACAGGGGTTTTGGCTACACCTTC. This chain connects TRBV27 to TRBJ1-2; 9 bases align to TRBD1. The CDR3 is 13 amino acids. Germline lookup yields CDR1 MNHEY and CDR2 SMNVEV (reference sequence). The ends lost 6 bases at V and 7 bases at J; junction bases unmatched: 6.

This rearrangement joins TRBV12-3 or TRBV12-4 to TRBJ2-7; 9 nucleotides line up with TRBD1. V lost 1 base to trimming and J lost 4 bases; unmatched junction nucleotides: 8. The CDR3 sequence is 16 residues long. CDR3 amino acids: CASSLEVGDRAYEQYF. The CDR3 DNA is TGTGCCAGCAGTTTAGAGGTCGGGGACAGGGCTTACGAGCAGTACTTC.

J is TRBJ2-3 and V is TRBV5-1; D may correspond to TRBD1 or TRBD2 (5 bases each). V was clipped by 3 bases and J by 2 bases, with 10 bases between them. Per germline, CDR1 SGHRS and CDR2 YFSETQ. The CDR3 is 14 amino acids. In nucleotides, the CDR3 is TGCGCCAGCAGCTGGGCCGGGGCCACAGATACGCAGTATTTT. This translates into CASSWAGATDTQYF.

The chain couples TRBV18 to TRBJ1-2; 8 bases line up with TRBD1. The CDR3 runs 14 residues. The V gene's germline CDR1 is KGHSH and CDR2 LQKENI. The V and J ends lost 2 bases and 4 bases, in that order; junction bases with no gene match: 3. The CDR3 reads CASSPGTGIYGYTF. In DNA form, the CDR3 reads TGTGCCAGCTCACCAGGGACAGGAATCTATGGCTACACCTTC.

The genes are TRBV7-2 and TRBJ1-1; D remains unclear. Trimming took off 8 bases at V and 11 bases at J, with 12 bases between the two ends. This CDR3 is 10 amino acids long. CDR1 SGHTA and CDR2 FQGNSA come from the germline V gene. CDR3 in amino acids: CASASGMAFF. The CDR3 DNA reads TGTGCCAGCGCTTCGGGTATGGCTTTCTTT.

The J gene is TRBJ1-2, the V gene TRBV18; D is unresolved. CDR1 is KGHSH, CDR2 LQKENI, per germline. This CDR3 has 14 residues. V lost 2 bases, J lost 0 bases, and 7 bases lay in between. CDR3: CASSPSVTNYGYTF. As DNA, the CDR3 is TGTGCCAGCTCACCATCGGTCACTAACTATGGCTACACCTTC.

This clonotype was observed a few times. The CDR3 protein is CASSPYSAIGPETQYF. CDR3 in DNA: TGTGCCAGCAGCCCTTACTCGGCTATCGGGCCAGAGACCCAGTACTTC. The V gene is TRBV7-6, the J gene TRBJ2-5, with no clear D. This CDR3 is 16 amino acids long. Trimming shortened V by 5 bases and J by 4 bases, and 20 bases separated the two germline ends. CDR1 and CDR2 from the germline V gene are SGHVS and FNYEAQ.

This clonotype was recorded at least ten times. The chain couples TRBV29-1 to TRBJ1-5; D is ambiguous. V was trimmed by 4 bases and J by 2 bases, leaving 15 bases between them. The CDR3 length is 15 residues. Germline CDR1 reads SQVTM; CDR2 reads ANQGSEA. In DNA, the CDR3 is TGCAGCGTTGCGGACGGTCTAATTGGCAATCAGCCCCAGCATTTT. Amino acids: CSVADGLIGNQPQHF.

The sample holds one count of this clonotype. The rearrangement links TRBV7-9 to TRBJ1-2, with D hard to call. Trimming left V 0 bases short and J 9 bases short, with 8 bases between. The CDR3 has 12 residues. Germline V gene lookup returns CDR1 SEHNR and CDR2 FQNEAQ (reference sequence). CDR3 protein: CASSLAKSSYTF. Here the CDR3 DNA reads TGTGCCAGCAGCTTAGCGAAAAGTAGCTACACCTTC.

The CDR3 here is CASSFLAGGPYNEQFF. CDR3 DNA sequence: TGTGCCAGCAGTTTCCTCGCGGGGGGGCCTTACAATGAGCAGTTCTTC. The chain employs TRBV12-3 or TRBV12-4 and TRBJ2-1; 9 nucleotides agree with TRBD2. With V trimmed by 3 bases and J by 4 bases, 7 bases remained unmatched. CDR3 length: 16 residues.

This chain joins TRBV15 and TRBJ1-2; D call uncertain. Germline loops: CDR1 LNHNV, CDR2 YYDKDF (reference sequence). The V end was cut by 0 bases, the J end by 4 bases, with 3 bases between. The CDR3 has 12 amino acids. The CDR3 sequence: CATSRDTYGYTF. The CDR3 nucleotides are TGTGCCACCAGCAGAGACACCTATGGCTACACCTTC.

This clonotype was observed a handful of times. The chain recombines TRBV12-3 or TRBV12-4 with TRBJ1-5, with D unresolved. V lost 4 bases, J lost 7 bases, and 11 bases lay in between. This CDR3 has 13 amino acids. The DNA of the CDR3 is TGTGCCAGCAGTTCGCTAATTGGCCAGCCCCAGCATTTT. This translates into CASSSLIGQPQHF.

The rearrangement uses TRBV20-1 and TRBJ1-1, with D tentatively TRBD1 (6 bases). The V end lost 4 bases, the J end lost 6 bases, and 12 bases lay between the germline ends. Per germline, CDR1 DFQATT and CDR2 SNEGSKA (reference sequence). This CDR3 is 12 amino acids long. CDR3 bases: TGCAGTGCTAACCGACAGGCCTCTGAAGCTTTCTTT. This encodes CSANRQASEAFF.

V and J are TRBV10-3 and TRBJ2-7, with 14 positions matching TRBD2. The trim removed 10 bases at V and 6 bases at J, leaving 5 bases unmatched. This CDR3 contains 13 residues. Germline V gives CDR1 ENHRY, CDR2 SYGVKD. The CDR3 reads CATRLAGGPEQYV. The CDR3 coding sequence is TGTGCCACGCGACTAGCGGGGGGGCCCGAGCAGTACGTC.

This clonotype was seen a few times. The chain is built from TRBV6-2 or TRBV6-3 and TRBJ2-3, with D possibly matching TRBD1 (6 bases). Germline V gene data show CDR1 as MNHEY and CDR2 as SVGEGT. The CDR3 covers 16 residues. Trimming removed 8 bases at V and 2 bases at J, with 20 bases between. CDR3 region: CASSAGQSLSTDTQYF. For the CDR3, the DNA is TGTGCCAGCTCGGCTGGACAGAGCTTGTCCACAGATACGCAGTATTTT.

This clonotype came up a few times. V gene TRBV6-6 combines with J gene TRBJ2-7, with 9 bases fitting TRBD1. The CDR3 runs 14 residues. After removal of 6 bases from V and 2 bases from J, the junction contained 5 bases not matched to a gene. Per germline, CDR1 MNHNY and CDR2 SVGAGI (reference sequence). The CDR3 loop reads CASRKGQGTYEQYV. The CDR3 DNA reads as TGTGCCAGCAGGAAAGGACAGGGGACCTACGAGCAGTACGTC.